The 17 T cell receptor beta chains below were found in one sample sequenced in a study of control samples from healthy donors and cancer patients. Libraries were prepared by immunoSEQ multiplex PCR; TCRdb keeps only in-frame clonotypes and omits some of them. The repertoire consists of some 120,000 clones, with approximately 92% occurring once and the leading ten covering approximately 0.58%. The sample taken for sequencing was PBMCs. These receptors originate from a man older than 75 with head and neck cancer.

This clone was picked up one time. The V call is TRBV5-1, the J call TRBJ2-3; D could derive from TRBD1 or TRBD2 (5 bases each). V lost 0 bases, J lost 4 bases, and 18 bases lay in between. Germline loops: CDR1 SGHRS, CDR2 YFSETQ. This CDR3 comprises 17 residues. This chain's CDR3 is CASSLGYRDGGPDTQYF. DNA of the CDR3: TGCGCCAGCAGCTTGGGATACCGGGACGGCGGTCCAGATACGCAGTATTTT.

V usage is TRBV4-1 and J usage is TRBJ1-3, with 7 bases lining up with TRBD1. Losses at the gene ends were 4 bases for V and 3 bases for J; bases not matched to a gene: 6. Germline V CDR1 and CDR2: MGHRA, YSYEKL. The CDR3 spans 15 residues. The chain's CDR3 is CASSLDREDGNTIYF. The CDR3 DNA is TGCGCCAGCAGCCTCGACAGGGAGGATGGAAACACCATATATTTT.

The CDR3: CASSTGQGEATNEKLFF. CDR3 DNA: TGTGCCAGCAGCACGGGACAGGGGGAAGCAACTAATGAAAAACTGTTTTTT. The V and J genes are TRBV5-8 and TRBJ1-4, with TRBD1 identical over 11 bases. Germline CDR1 SGHTS, CDR2 YDEGEE. This CDR3 spans 17 amino acids. With 4 bases clipped from V and 0 bases from J, the junction kept 5 bases outside the gene matches.

The rearrangement uses TRBV3-1 (or the pseudogene TRBV3-2) and TRBJ1-6; the D gene is possibly TRBD1 (5 bases). Trimming stripped 4 bases from V and 9 bases from J, with 16 bases between. Germline values: CDR1 LGHDT, CDR2 YNNKEL (reference sequence). This CDR3 contains 15 residues. In nucleotides, the CDR3 is TGTGCCAGCAGCCCAGCCCCGGGGGAGATTTCACCCCTCCACTTT. Translating gives CASSPAPGEISPLHF.

The genes are TRBV9 and TRBJ2-2, with TRBD2 as a possible D gene (5 bases). V lost 0 bases and J 1 base, leaving 7 bases between the germline ends. Germline lookup yields CDR1 SGDLS and CDR2 YYNGEE. CDR3 length equals 15 residues. Here the CDR3 DNA reads TGTGCCAGCAGCGTAGCGGGGTTGAACACCGGGGAGCTGTTTTTT. This codes for CASSVAGLNTGELFF.

The J gene is TRBJ1-2, the V gene TRBV25-1; no reliable D call. CDR1 and CDR2 from the germline V gene are MGHDK and SYGVNS. Trimming removed 6 bases at V and 4 bases at J, with 12 bases between. The CDR3 runs to 13 residues. The CDR3 here is CASSPATPYGYTF. CDR3 DNA: TGTGCCAGCAGCCCCGCGACCCCCTATGGCTACACCTTC.

V and J are TRBV2 and TRBJ1-2, with D perhaps matching TRBD1 (5 bases). This CDR3 has 14 amino acids. From germline, CDR1 is SNHLY and CDR2 FYNNEI. Trimming pared 0 bases from V and 4 bases from J, leaving 9 bases between. CDR3 DNA sequence: TGTGCCAGCAGTGAAGCGCGGGGGTTCTATGGCTACACCTTC. It codes for CASSEARGFYGYTF.

The CDR3 DNA sequence: TGTGCCAGCAGCTTAGAGGGCTGGGGCTACACCTTC. Encoded protein: CASSLEGWGYTF. The V and J genes are TRBV7-2 and TRBJ1-2; D is uncertain. Germline lookup yields CDR1 SGHTA and CDR2 FQGNSA. V was cut by 1 base and J by 8 bases, with 8 bases left in between. The CDR3 covers 12 residues.

The chain employs TRBV4-3 and TRBJ2-3; TRBD2 matches at 7 bases. Germline CDR1 is LGHNA and CDR2 is YSLEER. Germline trimming cut 4 bases from V and 5 bases from J; bases unmatched to any gene: 12. The CDR3 is 16 residues long. The CDR3 coding sequence is TGCGCCAGCAGCCCGGAGGGCGGGAGAGTCGAAGATACGCAGTATTTT. Its protein product is CASSPEGGRVEDTQYF.

In its sample, this clone was seen once. In DNA, the CDR3 is TGTGCCAGCAGCACAGGACAGGGGAACACTGAAGCTTTCTTT. Protein product: CASSTGQGNTEAFF. This chain connects TRBV7-9 to TRBJ1-1, with 8 bases that match TRBD1. Losses at the gene ends were 5 bases for V and 1 base for J; bases not matched to a gene: 3. The CDR3 has 14 residues. The germline gives CDR1 SEHNR, CDR2 FQNEAQ (reference sequence).

The chain recombines TRBV5-1 with TRBJ2-3; 14 bases align to TRBD2. Trimming at V came to 9 bases and at J to 6 bases, leaving 12 bases not matched to a gene. CDR1 and CDR2 from the germline V gene are SGHRS and YFSETQ. This CDR3 contains 16 residues. For the CDR3, the DNA is TGCGCCACCAAGGGGACTAGCGGGGGCCGTGGGGATACGCAGTATTTT. Its protein product is CATKGTSGGRGDTQYF.

This chain joins TRBV6-2 or TRBV6-3 and TRBJ2-2; TRBD2 matches 9 bases. The V and J ends lost 2 bases and 5 bases, in that order; junction bases with no gene match: 3. The germline V gene has CDR1 MNHEY and CDR2 SVGEGT. The CDR3 is 15 amino acids. CDR3 in amino acids: CASSYLAGGTGELFF. DNA of the CDR3: TGTGCCAGCAGTTACCTGGCGGGGGGGACCGGGGAGCTGTTTTTT.

CDR3 sequence (DNA): TGTGCCAGCAGCCTCAGTGGGACTCGTGAAGCTTTCTTT. Amino acids: CASSLSGTREAFF. The V call is TRBV11-3, the J call TRBJ1-1, with TRBD1 as a possible D gene (5 bases). Trimming pared 5 bases from V and 7 bases from J, leaving 14 bases between. Germline loops: CDR1 SGHNT, CDR2 YENEEA. The CDR3 consists of 13 residues.

The chain recombines TRBV12-3 or TRBV12-4 with TRBJ1-1; perhaps TRBD1 as D (5 bases). V dropped 4 bases and J dropped 5 bases, with 11 bases sitting between them. The CDR3 spans 13 residues. As DNA, the CDR3 is TGTGCCAGCAGTTGGTCGGGGGGAACTGAAGCTTTCTTT. Translation gives CASSWSGGTEAFF.

The chain combines TRBV2 with TRBJ2-2; D may be TRBD2 (5 bases). This CDR3 region has 16 residues. Trimming pared 7 bases from V and 2 bases from J, leaving 17 bases between. The germline CDR1 and CDR2 sequences are SNHLY and FYNNEI. The CDR3 DNA is TGTGCCAGCAATGCGTCCCTAGCTCGTAACACCGGGGAGCTGTTTTTT. Protein sequence: CASNASLARNTGELFF.

This clone showed up just a few times. The chain uses TRBV6-2 or TRBV6-3 and TRBJ2-7; 13 nucleotides agree with TRBD2. V was clipped by 5 bases and J by 4 bases; unmatched bases: 2. This CDR3 has 14 amino acids. The germline gives CDR1 MNHEY, CDR2 SVGEGT. The CDR3 loop is CASSRLAGGYEQYF. In DNA, the CDR3 is TGTGCCAGCAGTCGACTAGCGGGAGGTTACGAGCAGTACTTC.

This clone showed up just once. V usage is TRBV19 and J usage is TRBJ2-6; D assignment may be TRBD1 or TRBD2 (6 bases each). V gave up 5 bases and J gave up 2 bases, with 16 bases separating them. Per germline, CDR1 LNHDA and CDR2 SQIVND (reference sequence). The CDR3 spans 17 residues. The DNA for the CDR3 is TGTGCCAGTAGTGGGGGGACACGGGGGCCTGGGGCCAACGTCCTGACTTTC. Translated: CASSGGTRGPGANVLTF.